Sequencing of this T cell receptor beta chain was carried out in a study of blood T cell repertoires in COVID-19. As for the study in general: The United States, Italy and Spain provided the acute and convalescent COVID-19 samples. The cDNA or gDNA used as material had been derived from T cells, B-cell-depleted T cells, or PBMCs.

The CDR3 loop spans 14 amino acids. With 0 bases removed from V and 7 bases from J, the gap between germline ends came to 11 bases. Authors' analysis steps: Amplification with reference gene primers provided the estimates of nucleated cell counts. The method was immunoSEQ multiplex PCR; TCRdb's version includes in-frame clones alone and lacks a portion of them. V and J calls and clone size follow that table, whereas D and trimming were derived from the DNA. The sample records roughly 70,000 clones, 75% to 90% being singletons. This clonotype was obtained from a man between 45 and 60 years old with active COVID-19. This sequence joins TRBV23-1 and TRBJ2-3; perhaps TRBD2 as D (5 bases). TRBV23-1 carries the ORF label, with uncertain function. The specimen sequenced was peripheral blood. The CDR3 region has the DNA TGCGCCAGCAGTCAATCGTCTAGCATGTATACGCAGTATTTT. It codes for CASSQSSSMYTQYF.